This T cell receptor beta chain originates from a study of cytomegalovirus exposure and HLA in healthy donors. Both 60 Vbeta primers and 13 Jbeta primers went into the PCR. This table comes from immunoSEQ multiplex PCR, and its TCRdb copy is limited to in-frame clones, with some not included. The sample shows around 140,000 clones, 65% to 80% of them seen only once. Notes on this clone: Its antigen is undetermined.

Broader study findings: Exclusion applied to some V segments, including TRBV6-2 and TRBV6-3, as they were indistinguishable. Specificity for CMV antigens was confirmed in vitro for a few of the CMV-associated chains.

The CDR3 length is 15 residues. V was pared by 3 bases and J by 7 bases, with 9 bases of the junction left unmatched. Germline values: CDR1 GTSNPN, CDR2 SVGIG (reference sequence). The rearrangement joins TRBV30 to TRBJ2-7, with 13 nucleotides matching TRBD2. Sequencing was performed on PBMCs. The TCR comes from a man between 35 and 55 years old in good health and CMV-seropositive. The CDR3 DNA reads TGTGCCTGGAGACCCGGACTAGCGGGAGCGGGAGAGCAGTACTTC. It is translated as CAWRPGLAGAGEQYF.